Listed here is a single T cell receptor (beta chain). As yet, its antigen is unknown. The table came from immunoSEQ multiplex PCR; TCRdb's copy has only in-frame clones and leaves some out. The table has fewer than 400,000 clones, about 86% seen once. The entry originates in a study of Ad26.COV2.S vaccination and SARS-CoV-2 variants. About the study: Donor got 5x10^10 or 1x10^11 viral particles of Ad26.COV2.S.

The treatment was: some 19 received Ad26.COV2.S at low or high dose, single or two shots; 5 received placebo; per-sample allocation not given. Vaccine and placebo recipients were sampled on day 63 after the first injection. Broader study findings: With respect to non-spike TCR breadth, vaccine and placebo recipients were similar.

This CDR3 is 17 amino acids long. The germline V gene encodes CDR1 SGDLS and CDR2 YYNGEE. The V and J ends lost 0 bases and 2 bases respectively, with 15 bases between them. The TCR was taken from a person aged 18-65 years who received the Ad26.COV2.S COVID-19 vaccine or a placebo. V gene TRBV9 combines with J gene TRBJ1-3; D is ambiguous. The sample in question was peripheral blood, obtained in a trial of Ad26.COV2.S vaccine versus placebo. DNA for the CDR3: TGTGCCAGCAGCGTAGGGTTTTTGGGGTTCGCTGGAAACACCATATATTTT. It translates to CASSVGFLGFAGNTIYF. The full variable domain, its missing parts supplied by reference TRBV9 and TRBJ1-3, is DSGVTQTPKHLITATGQRVTLRCSPRSGDLSVYWYQQSLDQGLQFLIQYYNGEERAKGNILERFSAQQFPDLHSELNLSSLELGDSALYFCASSVGFLGFAGNTIYFGEGSWLTVV.